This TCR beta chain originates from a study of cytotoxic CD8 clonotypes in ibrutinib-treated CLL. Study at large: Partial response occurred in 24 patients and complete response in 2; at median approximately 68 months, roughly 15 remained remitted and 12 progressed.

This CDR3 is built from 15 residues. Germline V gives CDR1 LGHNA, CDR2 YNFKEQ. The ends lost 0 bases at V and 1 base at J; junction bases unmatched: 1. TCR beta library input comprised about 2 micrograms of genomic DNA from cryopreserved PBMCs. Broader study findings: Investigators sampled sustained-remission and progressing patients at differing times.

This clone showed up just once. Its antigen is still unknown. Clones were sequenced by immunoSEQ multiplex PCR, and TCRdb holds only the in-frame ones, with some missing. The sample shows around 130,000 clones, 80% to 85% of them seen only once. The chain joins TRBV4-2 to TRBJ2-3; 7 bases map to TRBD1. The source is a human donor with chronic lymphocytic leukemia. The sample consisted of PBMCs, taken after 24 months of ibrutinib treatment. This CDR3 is CASSQETGRTDTQYF. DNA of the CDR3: TGTGCCAGCAGCCAAGAGACAGGGCGCACAGATACGCAGTATTTT.